The 17 T cell receptor beta chains below were found in one sample sequenced in a study of T cell clusters in autoimmune cytopenias. One tube held mixed TRB-A and TRB-B primer pools for touch-down PCR. One entry per CDR3 protein, without DNA, is what TCRdb gives after re-calling the multiplex PCR reads. Its clone listing holds about 6,800 distinct CDR3 sequences. TRB was amplified from about 270 ng of peripheral blood genomic DNA per sample. Sequenced: peripheral blood. The receptors derive from a human donor with an autoimmune cytopenia or autoimmune hepatitis (not recorded which).

The chain carries TRBV27 and TRBJ1-1. From germline, CDR1 is MNHEY and CDR2 SMNVEV (reference sequence). The CDR3 is 14 amino acids. The CDR3 region is CASSRRGGGTEAFF.

V gene TRBV11-1 combines with J gene TRBJ2-7; lacking DNA, the TRBD1 call made by TCRdb goes unchecked. This CDR3 region has 13 residues. Germline CDR1 and CDR2: SGHAT and FQDESV (reference sequence). The chain's CDR3 is CASSLGRGGEQYF.

This chain connects TRBV27 to TRBJ2-6; there is no DNA to check the TCRdb D call of TRBD1. The CDR3 loop spans 17 amino acids. CDR1 and CDR2 (germline): MNHEY, SMNVEV (reference sequence). The CDR3 loop reads CASHQGASSSGANVLTF.

V and J are TRBV27 and TRBJ1-2; the D call of TRBD1 rests on TCRdb alone, since no DNA is present to check it. CDR3 length: 14 residues. The V gene's germline CDR1 is MNHEY and CDR2 SMNVEV (reference sequence). CDR3 region: CASSFRQFNRGYTF.

This chain links TRBV7-9 with TRBJ1-2; TCRdb's D call, TRBD1, is unchecked because there is no DNA. This CDR3 contains 13 residues. Germline assignment: CDR1 SEHNR and CDR2 FQNEAQ (reference sequence). This chain's CDR3 is CASSFTGEYGYTF.

The chain couples TRBV20-1 to TRBJ2-2. CDR3 length: 13 amino acids. Germline loops: CDR1 DFQATT, CDR2 SNEGSKA (reference sequence). This chain's CDR3 is CSAREVNTGELFF.

This clonotype is labeled medium-sized based on frequency. This rearrangement joins TRBV19 to TRBJ2-1; checking the TCRdb D call of TRBD2 is not possible without DNA. Germline lookup yields CDR1 LNHDA and CDR2 SQIVND (reference sequence). The CDR3 covers 19 residues. The CDR3 spells CASSIRGLADIISYNEQFF.

This clonotype shows up as medium-sized (0.01 to 0.1%) by frequency. The V call is TRBV6-5, the J call TRBJ1-2; TCRdb selects TRBD1, and the lack of DNA leaves this call unchecked. Germline V gene sequence: CDR1 MNHEY, CDR2 SVGAGI. This CDR3 spans 15 amino acids. The CDR3 sequence: CASSYGGQSYYGYTF.

By frequency, this clonotype is medium-sized. This chain links TRBV30 with TRBJ1-6; the TCRdb D gene call, TRBD1, has no DNA to confirm it. This CDR3 has 13 residues. Germline CDR1 reads GTSNPN; CDR2 reads SVGIG (reference sequence). The CDR3: CAWRGTGNSPLHF.

The chain links TRBV19 to TRBJ2-1; TCRdb's assignment of TRBD2 cannot be checked, as there is no DNA. Germline V gene lookup returns CDR1 LNHDA and CDR2 SQIVND (reference sequence). CDR3 size: 15 residues. CDR3 amino acids: CASSIDPGGYNEQFF.

According to its frequency, this clonotype is medium-sized. The rearrangement links TRBV19 to TRBJ1-2; the D call of TRBD1 rests on TCRdb alone, since no DNA is present to check it. The CDR3 consists of 13 residues. Looked up from germline, CDR1 is LNHDA and CDR2 is SQIVND (reference sequence). CDR3 region: CASSLQGNGGYTF.

V is TRBV6-5 and J is TRBJ2-1; TCRdb's D call, TRBD1, is unchecked because there is no DNA. The germline V gene has CDR1 MNHEY and CDR2 SVGAGI. This CDR3 spans 16 amino acids. CDR3 sequence reads: CASRPTRARQYNEQFF.

The chain joins TRBV27 to TRBJ2-1; as DNA is missing, the TRBD1 call by TCRdb cannot be tested. The CDR3 is 14 amino acids. From germline, CDR1 is MNHEY and CDR2 SMNVEV (reference sequence). The CDR3 is CASSPGDYYNEQFF.

The rearrangement links TRBV7-2 to TRBJ1-1. From germline, CDR1 is SGHTA and CDR2 FQGNSA. The CDR3 spans 15 residues. This CDR3 reads CASRRGAGRDTEAFF.

This chain uses TRBV7-2 with TRBJ2-7. The CDR3 contains 16 residues. Germline CDR1 and CDR2: SGHTA and FQGNSA. The CDR3 protein is CASSLAQAGSSYEQYF. Variable domain in full (rest from reference TRBV7-2 and TRBJ2-7): GAGVSQSPSNKVTEKGKDVELRCDPISGHTALYWYRQSLGQGLEFLIYFQGNSAPDKSGLPSDRFSAERTGGSVSTLTIQRTQQEDSAVYLCASSLAQAGSSYEQYFGPGTRLTVT.

The CDR3 sequence is CASSLGAGSSPLHF. The J gene is TRBJ1-6, the V gene TRBV27; without DNA, the TCRdb call of TRBD1 cannot be checked. In germline, CDR1 is MNHEY, CDR2 SMNVEV (reference sequence). CDR3 size: 14 residues.

The V gene is TRBV12-3 or TRBV12-4, the J gene TRBJ2-5; the TCRdb call, TRBD2, lacks DNA for checking. There are 14 residues in the CDR3. This CDR3 reads CASSLGGGRETQYF.